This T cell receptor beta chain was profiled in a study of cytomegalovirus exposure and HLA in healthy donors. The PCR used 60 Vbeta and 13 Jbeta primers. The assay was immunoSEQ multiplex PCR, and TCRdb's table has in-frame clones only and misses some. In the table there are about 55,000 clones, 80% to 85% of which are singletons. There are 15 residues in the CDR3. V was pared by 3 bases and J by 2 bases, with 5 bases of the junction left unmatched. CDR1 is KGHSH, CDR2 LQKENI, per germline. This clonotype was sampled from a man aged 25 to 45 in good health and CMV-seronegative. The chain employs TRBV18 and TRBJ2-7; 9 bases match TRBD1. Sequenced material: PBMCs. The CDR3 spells CASSPRTGVTYEQYF. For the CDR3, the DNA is TGTGCCAGCTCACCTCGGACAGGGGTCACCTACGAGCAGTACTTC.